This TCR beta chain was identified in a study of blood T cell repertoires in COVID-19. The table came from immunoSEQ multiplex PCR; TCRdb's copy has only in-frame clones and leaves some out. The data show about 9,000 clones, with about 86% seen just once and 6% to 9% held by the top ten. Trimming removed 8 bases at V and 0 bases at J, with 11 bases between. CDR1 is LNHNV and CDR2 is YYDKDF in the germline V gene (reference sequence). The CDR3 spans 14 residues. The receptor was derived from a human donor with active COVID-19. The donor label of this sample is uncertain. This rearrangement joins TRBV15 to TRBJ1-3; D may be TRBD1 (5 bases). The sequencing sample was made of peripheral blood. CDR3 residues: CATGGGSSGNTIYF. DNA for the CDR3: TGTGCCACCGGTGGGGGGTCCTCTGGAAACACCATATATTTT.